Listed here is a single T cell receptor (beta chain). Its ends do not fully match the called genes, so a read error is possible. This specimen belongs to a study of blood T cell repertoires in COVID-19. Study as a whole: Material from acute and convalescent COVID-19 was sourced from the United States, Italy and Spain. Sources were T cells, B-cell-depleted T cells, or PBMCs; the material itself was cDNA or gDNA.

The CDR3 runs to 15 residues. Germline values: CDR1 MGHRA, CDR2 YSYEKL. In the original processing: The authors estimated nucleated cell counts from reference gene primer amplification. Repertoires were generated with immunoSEQ multiplex PCR, while TCRdb's copy carries only in-frame clones and drops some. V and J calls and clone size are those listed in that table; D and trimming were worked out from the DNA. The sample has 350,000 to 450,000 clones, 85% seen once; the top ten hold roughly 3.6%. The chain uses TRBV4-1 and TRBJ2-3, with D possibly matching TRBD1 (5 bases). What was sequenced was peripheral blood. This sequence was found in a woman aged 18-35 years with acute or convalescent COVID-19. In nucleotides, the CDR3 is TGCACCAGCAGCCAACCCGACAGAAAACCAGATACGCAGTATTTT. Encoded protein: CTSSQPDRKPDTQYF.